These 3 T cell receptor beta chains came from one sample sequenced in a study of beta chain features in type 1 diabetes. Whole-study results and caveats: TCRB CDR3s were moderately but significantly shorter in Type 1 diabetes patients in all four CD4+ subsets.

Expressed TCRB transcripts were sequenced because the entire RNA isolate underwent reverse transcription. Generated by immunoSEQ multiplex PCR, the TCRdb table keeps only in-frame clones and is missing some. The sample includes 600,000 to 700,000 clones, 9.5% to 15% seen only once; the top ten take 0.09% to 0.15%. No antigens are known for them. The sequenced sample was naive CD4+ T cells from blood. The origin of the receptors is a man aged 25-45 years with type 1 diabetes.

Only a few counts were recorded for this clone. The chain uses TRBV6-6 and TRBJ2-1; D ambiguous. The CDR3 is 14 amino acids. V was trimmed by 0 bases and J by 1 base, leaving 4 bases between them. Germline V gene lookup returns CDR1 MNHNY and CDR2 SVGAGI (reference sequence). The CDR3 is CASSYSGSYNEQFF. DNA for the CDR3: TGTGCCAGCAGTTACTCTGGATCCTACAATGAGCAGTTCTTC.

The chain links TRBV11-3 to TRBJ1-2; TRBD1 matches at 10 bases. Unmatched junction bases numbered 11, after V lost 5 bases and J lost 5 bases. CDR1 and CDR2 from the germline V gene are SGHNT and YENEEA. CDR3 length: 16 amino acids. The CDR3 here is CASSTQPGTGDYGYTF. The CDR3 DNA reads as TGTGCCAGCAGCACTCAACCCGGGACAGGGGATTATGGCTACACCTTC.

This clone was seen only a few times. This chain joins TRBV29-1 and TRBJ1-1; D is unclear. V lost 7 bases to trimming and J lost 5 bases, with 17 bases between them. This CDR3 is built from 13 residues. Germline V lookup: CDR1 SQVTM, CDR2 ANQGSEA. The CDR3 sequence: CSAPGTGWTEAFF. The CDR3, as DNA: TGCAGCGCCCCAGGCACGGGGTGGACTGAAGCTTTCTTT.